The 23 T cell receptor beta chains in this list originate from one sample, sequenced in a study of T cells in Graves' hyperthyroidism and ophthalmopathy. Amplification of TCR beta CDR3 regions used RNA as the template. In the first-round RT-PCR of the TCR CDR3, the HTBI primer set was used. One entry per CDR3 protein results from TCRdb running MiXCR on the multiplex PCR reads. The table lists nearly 600,000 distinct CDR3 sequences, roughly 13% of them singletons, with less than 6% in the top ten. Sequenced sample: blood. The receptors were sampled from a woman under 40 with Graves' hyperthyroidism that later progressed to Graves' ophthalmopathy.

This clonotype was detected only once. A read error may be the cause here, since a much bigger clone is one base away. The gene calls are TRBV5-1 and TRBJ2-2; TRBD1 might be the D (5 bases). CDR1 and CDR2 from the germline V gene are SGHRS and YFSETQ. The CDR3 spans 17 residues. In DNA form, the CDR3 reads TGCGCCAGCACGGACAAGGTCGTCGGTAGGAACGCCGGGGAGCTGTTTTTT. Translating gives CASTDKVVGRNAGELFF.

This clonotype was recorded many times. The chain recombines TRBV10-3 with TRBJ2-7, with D possibly TRBD1 on 5 matching bases. CDR3 size: 15 residues. The V and J ends lost 4 bases and 6 bases respectively, with 19 bases between them. Germline V gene lookup returns CDR1 ENHRY and CDR2 SYGVKD. The CDR3 is CAISGREGPVSEQYF. The CDR3 DNA sequence: TGTGCCATCAGTGGCAGGGAAGGGCCCGTGAGCGAGCAGTACTTC.

The genes are TRBV20-1 and TRBJ2-7; D is undetermined. The V and J ends lost 0 bases and 2 bases respectively, with 14 bases between them. There are 15 residues in the CDR3. Germline CDR1 and CDR2: DFQATT and SNEGSKA (reference sequence). Here the CDR3 reads CSARDPVGSPYEQYF. DNA of the CDR3: TGCAGTGCTAGAGATCCGGTGGGCAGCCCCTACGAGCAGTACTTC.

The V call is TRBV19, the J call TRBJ1-4; 7 bases fit TRBD1. Looked up from germline, CDR1 is LNHDA and CDR2 is SQIVND (reference sequence). Trimming removed 2 bases from V and 8 bases from J; junction bases left unmatched: 5. The CDR3 sequence is 14 residues long. The CDR3 spells CASSINQGGEKLFF. The CDR3, as DNA: TGTGCCAGTAGTATAAATCAGGGGGGCGAAAAACTGTTTTTT.

In regard to this clonotype: One junction end disagrees with the germline gene, perhaps due to a read error. The V and J genes are TRBV19 and TRBJ2-5; D remains unclear. The CDR3 sequence is 14 residues long. The germline V gene has CDR1 LNHDA and CDR2 SQIVND (reference sequence). This chain's CDR3 is CASSPPGFQGTQYF. CDR3 sequence (DNA): TGTGCCAGTAGTCCCCCTGGGTTCCAAGGGACCCAGTACTTC.

The gene calls are TRBV24-1 and TRBJ2-1; D unclear. Germline loops: CDR1 KGHDR, CDR2 SFDVKD. The CDR3 is 12 amino acids. Trimming stripped 1 base from V and 15 bases from J, with 12 bases between. The CDR3, as DNA: TGTGCCACCAGTGATTTTCGGGCCTTGTTGTTCTTC. Translating gives CATSDFRALLFF.

This clonotype was recorded many times. The chain's CDR3 is CSAPELGDNSPLHF. CDR3 nucleotide sequence: TGCAGTGCCCCAGAGCTAGGGGATAATTCACCCCTCCACTTT. The chain carries TRBV20-1 and TRBJ1-6; D possibly corresponds to TRBD1 (5 bases). Germline loops: CDR1 DFQATT, CDR2 SNEGSKA (reference sequence). CDR3 size: 14 residues. With 6 bases removed from V and 5 bases from J, the gap between germline ends came to 14 bases.

This clonotype was recorded at least ten times. This chain connects TRBV12-3 or TRBV12-4 to TRBJ2-5; tentatively, D is TRBD2 (6 bases). The length of the CDR3 is 15 residues. Trimming removed 3 bases at V and 4 bases at J, with 15 bases between. CDR3 sequence reads: CASSLDTSPRETQYF. DNA of the CDR3: TGTGCCAGCAGTTTGGACACTAGCCCACGAGAGACCCAGTACTTC.

The chain recombines TRBV19 with TRBJ2-7; D is perhaps TRBD2 (5 bases). CDR3 length: 12 residues. Between the trimmed V and J ends, which lost 5 bases and 7 bases, there was a span of 12 bases. Germline V gives CDR1 LNHDA, CDR2 SQIVND (reference sequence). This CDR3 reads CASSDPPGEQYF. The DNA of the CDR3 is TGTGCCAGTAGTGACCCTCCGGGGGAGCAGTACTTC.

The sample holds many counts of this clonotype. The chain combines TRBV28 with TRBJ2-7; the D gene is possibly TRBD2 (5 bases). Germline V gives CDR1 MDHEN, CDR2 SYDVKM. V was cut by 6 bases and J by 6 bases, with 18 bases left in between. There are 14 residues in the CDR3. CDR3 in amino acids: CASRSPPGSGEQYF. As DNA, the CDR3 is TGTGCCAGCAGATCACCGCCGGGGTCCGGCGAGCAGTACTTC. The full variable domain, completed using reference TRBV28 and TRBJ2-7, is DVKVTQSSRYLVKRTGEKVFLECVQDMDHENMFWYRQDPGLGLRLIYFSYDVKMKEKGDIPEGYSVSREKKERFSLILESASTNQTSMYLCASRSPPGSGEQYFGPGTRLTVT.

CDR3 residues: CASSQDQAGPREETQYF. In DNA form, the CDR3 reads TGTGCCAGCAGCCAAGATCAGGCGGGACCCCGGGAGGAGACCCAGTACTTC. The chain is built from TRBV4-2 and TRBJ2-5; D might be TRBD2 (6 bases). Looked up from germline, CDR1 is LGHNA and CDR2 is YNFKEQ. V was cut by 0 bases and J by 5 bases, with 19 bases left in between. The CDR3 has 17 residues.

At least ten counts were recorded for this clonotype. This chain joins TRBV12-3 or TRBV12-4 and TRBJ1-5; 7 bases line up with TRBD1. This CDR3 is built from 14 residues. V lost 5 bases, J lost 5 bases, and 6 bases stayed unmatched. The CDR3: CASSPDRDDQPQHF. CDR3 bases: TGTGCCAGCAGTCCAGACAGGGATGATCAGCCCCAGCATTTT.

This clonotype was counted many times. Written as DNA, the CDR3 is TGTGCCACCAGTGATCACAGGACCGCGAACACCGGGGAGCTGTTTTTT. This translates into CATSDHRTANTGELFF. The chain employs TRBV24-1 and TRBJ2-2; D is possibly TRBD1 (5 bases). Trimming took 3 bases from V and 0 from J, leaving 10 bases between them. CDR3 length equals 16 residues. Germline CDR1 reads KGHDR; CDR2 reads SFDVKD.

The chain links TRBV29-1 to TRBJ2-7; D not certain. Germline-derived CDR1 and CDR2 are SQVTM and ANQGSEA. The CDR3 runs 13 residues. V was trimmed by 5 bases and J by 2 bases, leaving 13 bases between them. CDR3 nucleotides: TGCAGCGTTCGGACCCTATTAACCTACGAGCAGTACTTC. Its translation: CSVRTLLTYEQYF.

This chain connects TRBV11-2 to TRBJ1-2; tentative D call: TRBD1 (5 bases). Looked up from germline, CDR1 is SGHAT and CDR2 is FQNNGV. Trimming took 4 bases from V and 8 from J, leaving 14 bases between them. This CDR3 is built from 13 residues. The CDR3 nucleotides are TGTGCCAGCAGCTCACAACAGGCTCCGGGCTACACCTTC. Encoded protein: CASSSQQAPGYTF. The full variable domain, completed using reference TRBV11-2 and TRBJ1-2, is EAGVAQSPRYKIIEKRQSVAFWCNPISGHATLYWYQQILGQGPKLLIQFQNNGVVDDSQLPKDRFSAERLKGVDSTLKIQPAKLEDSAVYLCASSSQQAPGYTFGSGTRLTVV.

V usage is TRBV24-1 and J usage is TRBJ2-2; D uncertain. CDR1 and CDR2 from the germline V gene are KGHDR and SFDVKD. The CDR3 has 14 amino acids. V was shortened by 1 base and J by 7 bases, with 9 bases between the two germline ends. For the CDR3, the DNA is TGTGCCACCAGTGATTTTTATGGGATCGGGGAGCTGTTTTTT. It is translated as CATSDFYGIGELFF.

At least ten counts were recorded for this clonotype. The CDR3 bases are TGTGCCAGCAGCCCAGGCGGGACTAACTACAATGAGCAGTTCTTC. Translation gives CASSPGGTNYNEQFF. The chain employs TRBV11-2 and TRBJ2-1; 7 nucleotides match TRBD2. With 5 bases clipped from V and 3 bases from J, the junction kept 7 bases outside the gene matches. Germline values: CDR1 SGHAT, CDR2 FQNNGV. This CDR3 region has 15 residues.

V gene TRBV5-1 combines with J gene TRBJ2-3, with D maybe TRBD1 (6 bases). The CDR3 contains 17 residues. The V end was cut by 1 base, the J end by 0 bases, with 15 bases between. The V gene's germline CDR1 is SGHRS and CDR2 YFSETQ. The CDR3 DNA sequence: TGCGCCAGCAGCTTGAGTAGGACAGCCCCTAGCACAGATACGCAGTATTTT. This gives the protein CASSLSRTAPSTDTQYF.

This clonotype was observed many times. J is TRBJ1-1 and V is TRBV27; D remains unclear. Trimming cost V 4 bases and J 4 bases, with 13 bases left between them. The CDR3 consists of 14 residues. CDR1 and CDR2 from the germline V gene are MNHEY and SMNVEV (reference sequence). CDR3 sequence: CASSSPTRGTEAFF. The DNA for the CDR3 is TGTGCCAGCAGTTCCCCGACCCGGGGCACTGAAGCTTTCTTT.

This clonotype was seen repeatedly, ten times or more. The V and J genes are TRBV28 and TRBJ2-3, with unresolved D. Looked up from germline, CDR1 is MDHEN and CDR2 is SYDVKM. The CDR3 consists of 12 residues. With 7 bases removed from V and 2 bases from J, the gap between germline ends came to 7 bases. The CDR3 region is CASKLDTDTQYF. CDR3 coding DNA: TGTGCCAGCAAACTGGACACAGATACGCAGTATTTT.

This clonotype was recorded a few times. A much larger clone lies one base from this, so it may be a read error. The chain is built from TRBV3-1 and TRBJ1-5; no clear D gene. This CDR3 spans 13 amino acids. CDR1 is LGHDT and CDR2 is YNNKEL in the germline V gene (reference sequence). Trimming shortened V by 0 bases and J by 3 bases, and 3 bases separated the two germline ends. In DNA, the CDR3 is TGTGCCAGCAGCCAAGATATCAATCAGCCCCAGCATTTT. Protein product: CASSQDINQPQHF.

The chain uses TRBV5-5 and TRBJ2-1; 14 bases align to TRBD2. The CDR3 length is 17 residues. V was clipped by 4 bases and J by 2 bases; unmatched bases: 5. CDR1 and CDR2 from the germline V gene are SGHKS and YYEKEE (reference sequence). CDR3 residues: CASSPRLAGGPYNEQFF. The DNA of the CDR3 is TGTGCCAGCAGCCCAAGACTAGCGGGAGGGCCCTACAATGAGCAGTTCTTC.

About this clonotype: A read error is possible here, since a much larger clone lies one base away. This chain uses TRBV30 with TRBJ2-3, with 9 bases lining up with TRBD1. CDR1 and CDR2 (germline): GTSNPN, SVGIG (reference sequence). This CDR3 is built from 16 residues. Germline trimming cut 3 bases from V and 4 bases from J; bases unmatched to any gene: 11. CDR3 bases: TGTGCCTGGAGAGAACCGGAACAGGGGGCTGCAGATACGCAGTATTTT. Its translation is CAWREPEQGAADTQYF.